What follows are 29 T cell receptor beta chains derived from one specimen sequenced in a study of PD-L1 blockade in urothelial cancer. Clones were read by immunoSEQ multiplex PCR, and TCRdb kept only the in-frame ones, dropping some. The sample carries about 91,000 clones, less than 85% recorded once. Time point described: peripheral blood 6 weeks after treatment start. Here the sequenced sample was PBMCs, taken around atezolizumab (anti-PD-L1) treatment. All receptors come from a man between 65 and 85 years old with urothelial cancer.

This chain connects TRBV19 to TRBJ2-6; TRBD1 aligns across 9 bases. This CDR3 spans 17 amino acids. Germline CDR1 LNHDA, CDR2 SQIVND (reference sequence). V trimming: 7 bases; J trimming: 0 bases; junction bases outside the gene matches: 7. The DNA of the CDR3 is TGTGCCAGTACCCGGGACAGGGTCTCCTCTGGGGCCAACGTCCTGACTTTC. Protein sequence: CASTRDRVSSGANVLTF. Complete variable domain (other parts from reference TRBV19 and TRBJ2-6): DGGITQSPKYLFRKEGQNVTLSCEQNLNHDAMYWYRQDPGQGLRLIYYSQIVNDFQKGDIAEGYSVSREKKESFPLTVTSAQKNPTAFYLCASTRDRVSSGANVLTFGAGSRLTVL.

J is TRBJ1-1 and V is TRBV5-6, with D hard to call. CDR3 length equals 15 residues. Germline loops: CDR1 SGHDT, CDR2 YYEEEE. The V gene lost 0 bases and the J gene lost 0 bases, with 9 bases spanning the gap. DNA of the CDR3: TGTGCCAGCAGCTTGGACGGCAGGATGAACACTGAAGCTTTCTTT. The encoded protein is CASSLDGRMNTEAFF.

This chain connects TRBV6-1 to TRBJ1-1; D perhaps matches TRBD1 (6 bases). This CDR3 is built from 11 residues. Trimming stripped 10 bases from V and 8 bases from J, with 14 bases between. Germline CDR1 MNHNS, CDR2 SASEGT. CDR3 amino acids: CAIRRTVEAFF. CDR3 bases: TGTGCCATAAGGCGGACAGTGGAAGCTTTCTTT.

The rearrangement joins TRBV29-1 to TRBJ2-3; D unresolved. Germline loops: CDR1 SQVTM, CDR2 ANQGSEA. The CDR3 extends over 11 amino acids. Trimming shortened V by 2 bases and J by 2 bases, and 2 bases separated the two germline ends. The CDR3 here is CSVELTDTQYF. CDR3 in DNA: TGCAGCGTTGAACTCACAGATACGCAGTATTTT.

The V gene is TRBV5-4, the J gene TRBJ1-2, with 8 bases fitting TRBD1. Germline lookup yields CDR1 SGHNT and CDR2 YYREEE (reference sequence). The ends lost 4 bases at V and 3 bases at J; junction bases unmatched: 5. This CDR3 spans 14 amino acids. The CDR3 region is CASSPGTGHYGYTF. As DNA, the CDR3 is TGTGCCAGCAGCCCTGGGACAGGCCACTATGGCTACACCTTC.

The count of this clone is one. The chain employs TRBV2 and TRBJ1-2; 7 nucleotides match TRBD1. The junction had 4 bases not matched to a gene; V was cut back by 1 base and J by 8 bases. CDR1 and CDR2 (germline): SNHLY, FYNNEI. The CDR3 totals 13 residues. The CDR3 DNA reads TGTGCCAGCAGTGAAGAACAGGGGAGCGGCTACACCTTC. As protein: CASSEEQGSGYTF.

The V gene is TRBV7-3, the J gene TRBJ2-3; D is unclear. The CDR3 loop spans 12 amino acids. The V gene's germline CDR1 is SGHTA and CDR2 FQGTGA. CDR3 in DNA: TGTGTAGGTCGGAGACCCACAGATACGCAGTATTTT. It translates to CVGRRPTDTQYF.

Written as DNA, the CDR3 is TGTGCCAGCAGCTTATCGGGGGGGACGCAGTATTTT. This translates into CASSLSGGTQYF. This chain uses TRBV7-2 with TRBJ2-3; 8 bases match TRBD2. This CDR3 is built from 12 residues. Germline values: CDR1 SGHTA, CDR2 FQGNSA. V shed 2 bases and J 9 bases; nucleotides not matched to a gene: 1. The entire variable domain, with the rest obtained from reference TRBV7-2 and TRBJ2-3, is as follows: GAGVSQSPSNKVTEKGKDVELRCDPISGHTALYWYRQSLGQGLEFLIYFQGNSAPDKSGLPSDRFSAERTGGSVSTLTIQRTQQEDSAVYLCASSLSGGTQYFGPGTRLTVL.

In its sample, this clone was seen once. CDR3 in amino acids: CASSPRGEREGNEQFF. CDR3 in DNA: TGTGCCAGCAGTCCCCGGGGCGAGCGGGAGGGTAATGAGCAGTTCTTC. The chain combines TRBV6-7 with TRBJ2-1; 10 bases are shared with TRBD2. TRBV6-7 is flagged as an ORF with uncertain function. With V trimmed by 5 bases and J by 7 bases, 11 bases remained unmatched. The CDR3 covers 16 residues.

The chain couples TRBV19 to TRBJ1-5; TRBD1 agrees at 9 bases. Germline V gene sequence: CDR1 LNHDA, CDR2 SQIVND (reference sequence). The CDR3 loop spans 15 amino acids. J was trimmed by 3 bases and V by 3 bases; bases with no gene match: 3. CDR3 sequence reads: CASSMGTGTNQPQHF. As DNA, the CDR3 is TGTGCCAGTAGTATGGGGACAGGGACCAATCAGCCCCAGCATTTT.

The chain combines TRBV2 with TRBJ1-5, with 9 bases matching TRBD1. Looked up from germline, CDR1 is SNHLY and CDR2 is FYNNEI. CDR3 length equals 13 residues. The V segment lost 9 bases and the J segment 9 bases; nucleotides outside the gene matches: 9. DNA of the CDR3: TGTGCCAGAGGGGACAGGGAGGATGGGCCCCAGCATTTT. Protein sequence: CARGDREDGPQHF.

This clone appeared a single time. J is TRBJ2-1 and V is TRBV5-1; D unresolved. The CDR3 runs to 14 residues. Germline CDR1 SGHRS, CDR2 YFSETQ. Trimming removed 1 base at V and 5 bases at J, with 10 bases between. The DNA for the CDR3 is TGCGCCAGCAGCTTGCCCCTACTAAACAATGAGCAGTTCTTC. It specifies CASSLPLLNNEQFF.

The rearrangement links TRBV5-5 to TRBJ1-2; the match to TRBD1 covers 11 bases. The CDR3 totals 16 residues. The germline CDR1 and CDR2 sequences are SGHKS and YYEKEE (reference sequence). V lost 4 bases to trimming and J lost 7 bases; unmatched junction nucleotides: 12. This CDR3 reads CASSPVGQGAFGGYTF. The CDR3 DNA follows: TGTGCCAGCAGCCCAGTAGGACAGGGGGCCTTCGGTGGCTACACCTTC.

The CDR3 coding sequence is TGTGCCAGCAGCTTAGGTGGAGGAGGAACTGAAGCTTTCTTT. This sequence encodes CASSLGGGGTEAFF. This sequence joins TRBV11-3 and TRBJ1-1; no clear D. The V end lost 1 base, the J end lost 5 bases, and 11 bases lay between the germline ends. Germline V gives CDR1 SGHNT, CDR2 YENEEA. The CDR3 sequence is 14 residues long.

The gene calls are TRBV19 and TRBJ1-5; no definite D call. The V and J ends lost 7 bases and 4 bases respectively, with 17 bases between them. Looked up from germline, CDR1 is LNHDA and CDR2 is SQIVND (reference sequence). The CDR3 runs to 15 residues. The CDR3 region is CASTDAGPYNQPQHF. The CDR3 DNA is TGTGCCAGTACCGATGCTGGGCCGTATAATCAGCCCCAGCATTTT.

The rearrangement links TRBV6-5 to TRBJ2-2; D is perhaps TRBD2 (5 bases). Trimming pared 0 bases from V and 6 bases from J, leaving 14 bases between. This CDR3 contains 16 residues. Germline V gives CDR1 MNHEY, CDR2 SVGAGI. DNA of the CDR3: TGTGCCAGCAGTTACTCTTGGGAGTTGGGCGCCGGGGAGCTGTTTTTT. Encoded protein: CASSYSWELGAGELFF.

J is TRBJ2-2 and V is TRBV6-5; D call uncertain. The CDR3 extends over 16 amino acids. Trimming removed 0 bases from V and 2 bases from J, with 10 bases in between. The germline V gene has CDR1 MNHEY and CDR2 SVGAGI. For the CDR3, the DNA is TGTGCCAGCAGTTACTCGATTTCCAGAAACACCGGGGAGCTGTTTTTT. It encodes CASSYSISRNTGELFF.

The table lists this clone with a count of one. The chain is built from TRBV10-3 and TRBJ2-7; 9 bases agree with TRBD2. This CDR3 is built from 14 residues. Losses at the gene ends were 6 bases for V and 3 bases for J; bases not matched to a gene: 6. Germline values: CDR1 ENHRY, CDR2 SYGVKD. In nucleotides, the CDR3 is TGTGCCATCAGCCCCGGGACTAGCAGCTACGAGCAGTACTTC. Translating gives CAISPGTSSYEQYF.

In this sample, this clone turned up once. The rearrangement links TRBV6-5 to TRBJ2-3, with 7 bases identical to TRBD2. The CDR3 runs 15 residues. Trimming took 2 bases from V and 6 from J; bases not matched to a gene: 8. Germline CDR1 reads MNHEY; CDR2 reads SVGAGI. The CDR3: CASSYGSGEGDTQYF. The DNA of the CDR3 is TGTGCCAGCAGTTACGGAAGCGGGGAAGGGGATACGCAGTATTTT.

The V gene is TRBV19, the J gene TRBJ2-1, with 7 bases that match TRBD2. The germline CDR1 and CDR2 sequences are LNHDA and SQIVND (reference sequence). With 7 bases clipped from V and 2 bases from J, the junction kept 5 bases outside the gene matches. The CDR3 is made up of 14 amino acids. The CDR3 loop reads CASTGGPTYNEQFF. The CDR3 nucleotides read TGTGCCAGTACGGGGGGACCTACCTACAATGAGCAGTTCTTC.

CDR3 sequence: CASSITGKDTQYF. The CDR3 coding sequence is TGCGCCAGCAGCATAACAGGGAAGGATACGCAGTATTTT. The rearrangement links TRBV5-1 to TRBJ2-3; D might be TRBD1 (6 bases). V was trimmed by 4 bases and J by 6 bases, leaving 12 bases between them. The CDR3 consists of 13 residues. CDR1 and CDR2 from the germline V gene are SGHRS and YFSETQ.

This clone was recorded only once. This chain links TRBV30 with TRBJ2-7, with TRBD1 as a possible D gene (6 bases). V gave up 0 bases and J gave up 6 bases, with 15 bases separating them. Germline V gene lookup returns CDR1 GTSNPN and CDR2 SVGIG (reference sequence). This CDR3 region has 14 residues. The CDR3 region has the DNA TGTGCCTGGAGTGTACTACAGGGAGTGGGCGAGCAGTACTTC. Translated: CAWSVLQGVGEQYF.

This clone turned up a few times. Different DNA sequences within this sample yield the same CDR3. The CDR3 sequence: CASSLGRGGGETQYF. The CDR3 DNA follows: TGTGCCAGCAGCTTAGGAAGGGGCGGGGGAGAGACCCAGTACTTC. The chain recombines TRBV11-3 with TRBJ2-5; 7 nucleotides align to TRBD2. CDR1 and CDR2 (germline): SGHNT, YENEEA. Trimming cost V 1 base and J 4 bases; bases outside gene matches: 6. The CDR3 runs to 15 residues.

The chain carries TRBV7-9 and TRBJ1-6; D gene ambiguous. CDR3 length: 14 amino acids. Deletions cut 1 base from V and 7 bases from J, with 8 bases between. Germline V lookup: CDR1 SEHNR, CDR2 FQNEAQ (reference sequence). The CDR3 DNA reads as TGTGCCAGCAGCTTAGAGCCAGGAAATTCACCCCTCCACTTT. Translation gives CASSLEPGNSPLHF.

The chain links TRBV29-1 to TRBJ2-3, with TRBD2 identical over 13 bases. The CDR3 is 16 residues long. Germline-derived CDR1 and CDR2 are SQVTM and ANQGSEA. V gave up 3 bases and J gave up 2 bases; unmatched junction bases: 5. The CDR3 sequence is CSVEGGLAGITDTQYF. CDR3 nucleotide sequence: TGCAGCGTTGAGGGGGGACTAGCGGGAATCACAGATACGCAGTATTTT.

V gene TRBV14 combines with J gene TRBJ2-7; a possible D gene is TRBD2 (5 bases). CDR1 SGHDN and CDR2 FVKESK come from the germline V gene. The CDR3 runs 13 residues. V was shortened by 4 bases and J by 5 bases, with 12 bases between the two germline ends. CDR3 nucleotides: TGTGCCAGCAGCCCCCTCGGGGTCCACGAGCAGTACTTC. Residues: CASSPLGVHEQYF.

The V and J genes are TRBV7-2 and TRBJ2-1; perhaps TRBD2 as D (7 bases). CDR3 size: 13 residues. V was shortened by 5 bases and J by 10 bases, with 15 bases between the two germline ends. CDR1 and CDR2 from the germline V gene are SGHTA and FQGNSA. CDR3 DNA sequence: TGTGCCAGCAGCAGGGGGGGCGGGAGCGAGCAGTTCTTC. This translates into CASSRGGGSEQFF. The complete variable domain, with remaining parts taken from reference TRBV7-2 and TRBJ2-1, reads GAGVSQSPSNKVTEKGKDVELRCDPISGHTALYWYRQSLGQGLEFLIYFQGNSAPDKSGLPSDRFSAERTGGSVSTLTIQRTQQEDSAVYLCASSRGGGSEQFFGPGTRLTVL.

The rearrangement links TRBV5-4 to TRBJ2-1, with 8 bases aligning to TRBD1. The junction had 2 bases not matched to a gene; V was cut back by 1 base and J by 8 bases. The germline gives CDR1 SGHNT, CDR2 YYREEE (reference sequence). There are 13 residues in the CDR3. CDR3 bases: TGTGCCAGCAGCTTGCCAGGGGGCCATGAGCAGTTCTTC. Protein product: CASSLPGGHEQFF.

V and J are TRBV7-2 and TRBJ2-3; 13 nucleotides line up with TRBD2. Germline V gives CDR1 SGHTA, CDR2 FQGNSA. The length of the CDR3 is 16 residues. V dropped 5 bases and J dropped 5; count of bases not matched to a gene: 7. CDR3 sequence: CASSNGLAGEGDTQYF. The CDR3 DNA is TGTGCCAGCAGCAACGGACTAGCGGGAGAGGGAGATACGCAGTATTTT. Using reference TRBV7-2 and TRBJ2-3 for the parts outside the CDR3, the full variable domain is GAGVSQSPSNKVTEKGKDVELRCDPISGHTALYWYRQSLGQGLEFLIYFQGNSAPDKSGLPSDRFSAERTGGSVSTLTIQRTQQEDSAVYLCASSNGLAGEGDTQYFGPGTRLTVL.